The 7 T cell receptor beta chains below all came from one sample that was sequenced in a study of T cell responses to AZD1222 COVID-19 vaccine (dated by TCRdb to the early 2020s). Reading the label with the study, this specimen's time point is: baseline before first vaccination. Explained via the paper, the treatment or condition label denotes: meningococcal conjugate vaccine given as trial control. The method was the immunoSEQ multiplex PCR assay. TCRdb mirrors the immuneACCESS table, restricted to in-frame sequences. Some clones are absent from its copies; in checked studies, under half trace to an unresolved V gene, and the reason for the others is unknown. The sample table lists around 66,000 clones, about four fifths of them with a count of one. The top ten hold around 25% of the sample. Sequences were derived from peripheral blood, sampled on day 0 of MenACWY control vaccination. These receptors were collected from an adult in good health.

This chain uses TRBV18 with TRBJ1-1, with 7 bases fitting TRBD1. Germline CDR1 KGHSH, CDR2 LQKENI. This CDR3 has 12 amino acids. The trim removed 5 bases at V and 8 bases at J, leaving 5 bases unmatched. The CDR3 sequence: CASSTGDSEAFF. Here the CDR3 DNA reads TGTGCCAGCTCAACAGGGGACTCGGAAGCTTTCTTT.

This clone was observed once. One end of the junction does not line up with germline, which may come from a read error. The rearrangement links TRBV6-4 to TRBJ1-5; perhaps TRBD1 as D (6 bases). Germline V lookup: CDR1 MRHNA, CDR2 SNTAGT. CDR3 length equals 12 residues. In DNA form, the CDR3 reads TGTGCCAGCACTGGGGGCAAGCAGCCCCAGCATTTT. Translating it yields CASTGGKQPQHF.

The V and J genes are TRBV7-9 and TRBJ1-3; D not certain. The CDR3 has 17 amino acids. In germline, CDR1 is SEHNR, CDR2 FQNEAQ (reference sequence). Trimming stripped 0 bases from V and 4 bases from J, with 16 bases between. DNA of the CDR3: TGTGCCAGCAGCTTAGCCTTTAGAGGACCTAAAGGAAACACCATATATTTT. Encoded protein: CASSLAFRGPKGNTIYF.

The rearrangement joins TRBV7-2 to TRBJ2-3; D is ambiguous. This CDR3 has 15 amino acids. Germline V lookup: CDR1 SGHTA, CDR2 FQGNSA. V was cut by 4 bases and J by 3 bases, with 14 bases left in between. This CDR3 reads CASSYKAGYTDTQYF. The CDR3 DNA is TGTGCCAGCAGCTATAAGGCAGGCTATACAGATACGCAGTATTTT.

The chain employs TRBV2 and TRBJ1-2; 10 nucleotides align to TRBD1. The V gene end was trimmed by 6 bases and the J gene end by 6 bases; junction bases not matched to a gene: 7. Germline assignment: CDR1 SNHLY and CDR2 FYNNEI. This CDR3 spans 14 amino acids. CDR3: CASSFPGQGNGYTF. The DNA for the CDR3 is TGTGCCAGCAGCTTTCCGGGACAGGGGAATGGCTACACCTTC.

DNA for the CDR3: TGTGCCAGCAGTTTGGGCGGGGGAAACTACGAGCAGTACTTC. As protein: CASSLGGGNYEQYF. The chain joins TRBV28 to TRBJ2-7; TRBD2 agrees at 7 bases. J lost 3 bases, V lost 3 bases, and 5 bases had no gene match. The CDR3 sequence is 14 residues long. Germline CDR1 and CDR2: MDHEN and SYDVKM.

V gene TRBV5-5 combines with J gene TRBJ1-5; 7 bases line up with TRBD1. The V segment lost 4 bases and the J segment 7 bases; nucleotides outside the gene matches: 5. CDR1 SGHKS and CDR2 YYEKEE come from the germline V gene (reference sequence). The CDR3 runs 13 residues. In nucleotides, the CDR3 is TGTGCCAGCAGCCGAGGGGGCCACCAGCCCCAGCATTTT. This gives the protein CASSRGGHQPQHF.